The clone carrying this TCR beta chain was picked up many times. The source of the sample is a study of human T cells and chemical hapten exposure. Study overall: Chiefly women, the patients showed alopecia areata, totalis or universalis.

This CDR3 contains 14 residues. V shed 8 bases and J 0 bases; nucleotides not matched to a gene: 7. Looked up from germline, CDR1 is MDHEN and CDR2 is SYDVKM. As for time point: patch test 2, 6 weeks after DPC sensitization. Specified treatment: therapeutic diphenylcyclopropenone sensitization with weekly scalp DPC. Within the library, unique molecular identifiers were attached to each individual cDNA molecule. TCRdb ran MiXCR on the RACE reads and lists one entry per CDR3 protein. This table holds more than 75,000 distinct CDR3 sequences, approximately 10% found once. Sample: whole blood, taken in connection with sensitization to the hapten diphenylcyclopropenone (DPC). The chain couples TRBV28 to TRBJ2-7, with TRBD1 matching 7 bases. This receptor was obtained from a woman in her 30s with alopecia areata. Some clones in this sample may be carry-over from other donors' samples. CDR3 sequence (DNA): TGTGCCAGCTCGGGGACAGACCTCTCCTACGAGCAGTACTTC. Its protein is CASSGTDLSYEQYF.